The rows below give T cell receptor beta chains drawn from one sample of a study of T cell repertoires and HLA-DP antigens. Generated by immunoSEQ multiplex PCR, the TCRdb table keeps only in-frame clones and is missing some. There are about 89,000 clones in the sample; roughly 86% occur only once, and about 1.7% lies in the top ten. These TCRs' antigens remain unknown. Sequenced material: CD4+ T cells from PBMCs. The receptors here all came from a man aged 50 to 60 in good health and CMV-seronegative. CDR3s include the opening cysteine and the closing phenylalanine or tryptophan. The D gene is left open where the match is weak. A clone size is listed for some rows: how often the clone was seen (once, few, many), or a class if it is expanded.

V gene: TRBV7-9
clone size: .
J gene: TRBJ2-7
D gene: TRBD2
CDR3 protein: CASSWKVGTSGMYEQYF
CDR3 DNA: TGTGCCAGCAGCTGGAAAGTCGGGACTAGCGGGATGTACGAGCAGTACTTC

V gene: TRBV30
clone size: .
J gene: TRBJ2-7
D gene: TRBD2
CDR3 protein: CAWSATLAGGGEQYF
CDR3 DNA: TGTGCCTGGAGTGCGACACTAGCGGGAGGTGGTGAGCAGTACTTC

V gene: TRBV15
clone size: .
J gene: TRBJ1-5
D gene: .
CDR3 protein: CATSRDRRDGQPQHF
CDR3 DNA: TGTGCCACCAGCAGAGACCGAAGGGACGGGCAGCCCCAGCATTTT

V gene: TRBV2
clone size: once
J gene: TRBJ2-7
D gene: TRBD1
CDR3 protein: CASKGGYYEQYF
CDR3 DNA: TGTGCCAGCAAAGGGGGCTACTACGAGCAGTACTTC

V gene: TRBV7-2
clone size: .
J gene: TRBJ2-2
D gene: .
CDR3 protein: CASTHNTGELFF
CDR3 DNA: TGTGCCAGCACCCATAACACCGGGGAGCTGTTTTTT

V gene: TRBV18
clone size: .
J gene: TRBJ1-3
D gene: .
CDR3 protein: CASSSKTLGGGNTIYF
CDR3 DNA: TGTGCCAGCTCATCTAAGACCCTCGGAGGTGGAAACACCATATATTTT

V gene: TRBV30
clone size: .
J gene: TRBJ2-3
D gene: .
CDR3 protein: CAWSRQQLGTDTQYF
CDR3 DNA: TGTGCCTGGAGTAGGCAGCAACTTGGCACAGATACGCAGTATTTT

V gene: TRBV7-6
clone size: few
J gene: TRBJ2-2
D gene: .
CDR3 protein: CASSSVRGDGTGELFF
CDR3 DNA: TGTGCCAGCAGCTCCGTTAGGGGGGATGGCACCGGGGAGCTGTTTTTT

V gene: TRBV30
clone size: once
J gene: TRBJ1-1
D gene: .
CDR3 protein: CAWSVALNTEAFF
CDR3 DNA: TGTGCCTGGAGTGTTGCCTTGAACACTGAAGCTTTCTTT

V gene: TRBV19
clone size: .
J gene: TRBJ2-7
D gene: TRBD2
CDR3 protein: CASSLGGLAYEQYF
CDR3 DNA: TGTGCCAGTAGTCTAGGGGGACTAGCCTACGAGCAGTACTTC

V gene: TRBV30
clone size: .
J gene: TRBJ2-7
D gene: .
CDR3 protein: CAWRLMGGEQYF
CDR3 DNA: TGTGCCTGGAGACTCATGGGGGGCGAGCAGTACTTC

V gene: TRBV7-2
clone size: .
J gene: TRBJ1-2
D gene: .
CDR3 protein: CASSLAGRPTERYGYTF
CDR3 DNA: TGTGCCAGCAGCTTAGCCGGGAGGCCGACCGAACGCTATGGCTACACCTTC

V gene: TRBV5-8
clone size: .
J gene: TRBJ1-1
D gene: .
CDR3 protein: CASSLHGVGGRGTEAFF
CDR3 DNA: TGTGCCAGCAGCTTGCATGGGGTAGGGGGGCGTGGGACTGAAGCTTTCTTT

V gene: TRBV2
clone size: .
J gene: TRBJ1-6
D gene: TRBD1
CDR3 protein: CASKTQGAASPLHF
CDR3 DNA: TGTGCCAGCAAGACCCAGGGGGCGGCTTCACCCCTCCACTTT

V gene: TRBV28
clone size: .
J gene: TRBJ2-5
D gene: TRBD1
CDR3 protein: CASNRHRDRLQETQYF
CDR3 DNA: TGTGCCAGCAACAGACACCGGGACAGACTCCAAGAGACCCAGTACTTC

V gene: TRBV11-2
clone size: .
J gene: TRBJ2-5
D gene: .
CDR3 protein: CASSFEGRVQETQYF
CDR3 DNA: TGTGCCAGCAGCTTTGAGGGTAGGGTCCAAGAGACCCAGTACTTC

V gene: TRBV11-2
clone size: once
J gene: TRBJ1-4
D gene: TRBD1
CDR3 protein: CASSPRTGNNEKLFF
CDR3 DNA: TGTGCCAGCAGCCCCCGGACAGGAAATAATGAAAAACTGTTTTTT

V gene: TRBV2
clone size: .
J gene: TRBJ1-1
D gene: TRBD1
CDR3 protein: CASSFSGQYEAFF
CDR3 DNA: TGTGCCAGCAGTTTCTCGGGACAGTATGAAGCTTTCTTT

V gene: TRBV19
clone size: .
J gene: TRBJ2-3
D gene: TRBD1
CDR3 protein: CASSYGQGAGDTQYF
CDR3 DNA: TGTGCCAGTAGTTATGGACAGGGGGCTGGAGATACGCAGTATTTT

V gene: TRBV7-3
clone size: .
J gene: TRBJ2-1
D gene: TRBD1
CDR3 protein: CASSLEGQGSYNEQFF
CDR3 DNA: TGTGCCAGCAGCTTAGAGGGACAGGGATCGTACAATGAGCAGTTCTTC

V gene: TRBV5-1
clone size: .
J gene: TRBJ2-3
D gene: .
CDR3 protein: CASSLGRWTDTQYF
CDR3 DNA: TGCGCCAGCAGCTTGGGGAGGTGGACAGATACGCAGTATTTT

V gene: TRBV5-1
clone size: few
J gene: TRBJ2-3
D gene: .
CDR3 protein: CASSFSVGVLADTQYF
CDR3 DNA: TGCGCCAGCAGCTTTTCGGTTGGGGTATTGGCAGATACGCAGTATTTT

V gene: TRBV2
clone size: .
J gene: TRBJ1-2
D gene: .
CDR3 protein: CASSVMDSPNYGYTF
CDR3 DNA: TGTGCCAGCAGTGTTATGGACAGCCCTAACTATGGCTACACCTTC

V gene: TRBV19
clone size: .
J gene: TRBJ1-1
D gene: .
CDR3 protein: CASGWGGRNTEAFF
CDR3 DNA: TGTGCCAGTGGTTGGGGGGGGAGGAACACTGAAGCTTTCTTT

V gene: TRBV7-2
clone size: .
J gene: TRBJ2-4
D gene: .
CDR3 protein: CASRPPQGGKNIQYF
CDR3 DNA: TGTGCCAGCAGACCTCCACAGGGAGGAAAAAACATTCAGTACTTC

V gene: TRBV28
clone size: .
J gene: TRBJ2-2
D gene: .
CDR3 protein: CASSGLFPGELFF
CDR3 DNA: TGTGCCAGCAGCGGACTATTCCCCGGGGAGCTGTTTTTT

V gene: TRBV7-9
clone size: .
J gene: TRBJ2-5
D gene: .
CDR3 protein: CASSFGNLGETQYF
CDR3 DNA: TGTGCCAGCAGCTTTGGTAACCTGGGAGAGACCCAGTACTTC

V gene: TRBV5-6
clone size: once
J gene: TRBJ1-2
D gene: .
CDR3 protein: CASSLDYGYTF
CDR3 DNA: TGTGCCAGCAGCTTGGATTATGGCTACACCTTC

V gene: TRBV9
clone size: .
J gene: TRBJ2-1
D gene: TRBD2
CDR3 protein: CASSAPGTSGGAVQFF
CDR3 DNA: TGTGCCAGCAGCGCCCCCGGGACTAGCGGGGGGGCTGTGCAGTTCTTC

V gene: TRBV6-1
clone size: few
J gene: TRBJ1-3
D gene: .
CDR3 protein: CASSGRSGNTIYF
CDR3 DNA: TGTGCCAGCAGTGGGAGGTCTGGAAACACCATATATTTT

V gene: TRBV30
clone size: .
J gene: TRBJ1-4
D gene: .
CDR3 protein: CAWSVRGVGYEKLFF
CDR3 DNA: TGTGCCTGGAGTGTACGGGGGGTAGGCTACGAAAAACTGTTTTTT

V gene: TRBV18
clone size: .
J gene: TRBJ2-3
D gene: .
CDR3 protein: CASSPRTGGTDTQYF
CDR3 DNA: TGTGCCAGCTCACCAAGGACGGGGGGCACAGATACGCAGTATTTT

V gene: TRBV30
clone size: .
J gene: TRBJ2-3
D gene: TRBD2
CDR3 protein: CASLRAGRADTQYF
CDR3 DNA: TGTGCCTCCTTGAGGGCCGGGAGGGCAGATACGCAGTATTTT

V gene: TRBV9
clone size: .
J gene: TRBJ1-2
D gene: TRBD1
CDR3 protein: CASSVEAGGPNYGYTF
CDR3 DNA: TGTGCCAGCAGCGTAGAGGCAGGGGGCCCGAACTATGGCTACACCTTC

V gene: TRBV2
clone size: few
J gene: TRBJ2-7
D gene: TRBD2
CDR3 protein: CASSPTSGEQYF
CDR3 DNA: TGTGCCAGCAGTCCTACTAGCGGCGAGCAGTACTTC

V gene: TRBV9
clone size: .
J gene: TRBJ1-5
D gene: .
CDR3 protein: CASSLGERQPQHF
CDR3 DNA: TGTGCCAGCAGCCTCGGTGAGCGGCAGCCCCAGCATTTT

V gene: TRBV15
clone size: .
J gene: TRBJ1-2
D gene: .
CDR3 protein: CATSRDPPNYGYTF
CDR3 DNA: TGTGCCACCAGCAGAGATCCTCCGAACTATGGCTACACCTTC

V gene: TRBV10-1
clone size: .
J gene: TRBJ2-3
D gene: .
CDR3 protein: CASSAGRTGTDTQYF
CDR3 DNA: TGCGCCAGCAGTGCAGGGCGCACGGGGACAGATACGCAGTATTTT

V gene: TRBV11-3
clone size: .
J gene: TRBJ2-6
D gene: .
CDR3 protein: CASSFSGSGANVLTF
CDR3 DNA: TGTGCCAGCAGCTTCTCGGGGTCTGGGGCCAACGTCCTGACTTTC

V gene: TRBV5-3
clone size: many
J gene: TRBJ1-5
D gene: .
CDR3 protein: CAYRGNQPQHF
CDR3 DNA: TGTGCCTATCGGGGCAATCAGCCCCAGCATTTT

V gene: TRBV19
clone size: .
J gene: TRBJ2-6
D gene: .
CDR3 protein: CASSTRTASSGANVLTF
CDR3 DNA: TGTGCCAGTAGTACCCGGACCGCGAGCTCTGGGGCCAACGTCCTGACTTTC

V gene: TRBV19
clone size: .
J gene: TRBJ1-4
D gene: .
CDR3 protein: CASSSRGGLRNEKLFF
CDR3 DNA: TGTGCCAGTAGTTCCCGCGGGGGACTAAGGAATGAAAAACTGTTTTTT

V gene: TRBV4-1
clone size: .
J gene: TRBJ2-5
D gene: .
CDR3 protein: CASSQARQDEGETQYF
CDR3 DNA: TGCGCCAGCAGCCAAGCGCGACAGGACGAGGGTGAGACCCAGTACTTC

V gene: TRBV9
clone size: .
J gene: TRBJ1-3
D gene: .
CDR3 protein: CASSSGSGNTIYF
CDR3 DNA: TGTGCCAGCAGCTCGGGCTCTGGAAACACCATATATTTT

V gene: TRBV30
clone size: .
J gene: TRBJ1-4
D gene: .
CDR3 protein: CAWSKRDLREKLFF
CDR3 DNA: TGTGCCTGGAGTAAACGGGACTTACGGGAAAAACTGTTTTTT

V gene: TRBV30
clone size: .
J gene: TRBJ1-6
D gene: TRBD1
CDR3 protein: CAWSVRGLAGGADSPLHF
CDR3 DNA: TGTGCCTGGAGTGTACGGGGACTCGCAGGGGGCGCAGATTCACCCCTCCACTTT

V gene: TRBV5-4
clone size: .
J gene: TRBJ2-5
D gene: .
CDR3 protein: CASSLVGAQETQYF
CDR3 DNA: TGTGCCAGCAGCTTGGTGGGGGCGCAAGAGACCCAGTACTTC